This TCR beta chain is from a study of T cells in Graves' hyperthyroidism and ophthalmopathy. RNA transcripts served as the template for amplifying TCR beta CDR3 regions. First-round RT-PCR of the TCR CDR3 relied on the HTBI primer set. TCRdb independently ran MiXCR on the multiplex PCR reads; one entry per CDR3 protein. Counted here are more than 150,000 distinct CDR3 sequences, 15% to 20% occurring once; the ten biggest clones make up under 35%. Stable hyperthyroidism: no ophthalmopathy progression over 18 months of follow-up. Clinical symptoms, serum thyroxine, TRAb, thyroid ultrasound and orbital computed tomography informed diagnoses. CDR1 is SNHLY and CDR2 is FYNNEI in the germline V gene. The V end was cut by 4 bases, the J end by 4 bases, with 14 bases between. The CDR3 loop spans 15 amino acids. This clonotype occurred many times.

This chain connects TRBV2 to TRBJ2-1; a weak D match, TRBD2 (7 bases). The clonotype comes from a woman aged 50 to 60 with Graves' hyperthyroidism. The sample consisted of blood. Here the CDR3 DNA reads TGTGCCAGCAGTGCGACGGGGGGCCCTTACAATGAGCAGTTCTTC. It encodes CASSATGGPYNEQFF.